These 27 T cell receptor beta chains originate from one sample sequenced in a study of shared clonotypes between healthy human individuals. Sequencing was performed with immunoSEQ multiplex PCR; in TCRdb, only in-frame clones are kept and a portion is missing. The sample includes millions of clones, more than 90% of them seen just once. Sequencing was carried out using naive CD4+ T cells sorted from blood. This sample's subset: CD45RA+ positively selected. The receptors derive from a man aged 18 to 29 in good health.

V usage is TRBV30 and J usage is TRBJ1-4; 9 bases agree with TRBD1. Looked up from germline, CDR1 is GTSNPN and CDR2 is SVGIG (reference sequence). V lost 4 bases, J lost 6 bases, and 15 bases stayed unmatched. This CDR3 comprises 17 residues. The CDR3 reads CAWNRAKLGTGHEKLFF. DNA for the CDR3: TGTGCCTGGAACCGAGCCAAACTCGGGACAGGGCATGAAAAACTGTTTTTT.

The chain has TRBV7-2 and TRBJ2-1; maybe TRBD2 (6 bases). V was cut by 4 bases and J by 8 bases, with 18 bases left in between. Germline lookup yields CDR1 SGHTA and CDR2 FQGNSA. The CDR3 is 15 residues long. The CDR3 DNA sequence: TGTGCCAGCAGCTGGAGGGCGGGAACCATCGATGAGCAGTTCTTC. Encoded protein: CASSWRAGTIDEQFF. Looking up the rest from reference TRBV7-2 and TRBJ2-1 gives the full variable domain: GAGVSQSPSNKVTEKGKDVELRCDPISGHTALYWYRQSLGQGLEFLIYFQGNSAPDKSGLPSDRFSAERTGGSVSTLTIQRTQQEDSAVYLCASSWRAGTIDEQFFGPGTRLTVL.

The chain uses TRBV7-9 and TRBJ2-4, with D tentatively TRBD2 (6 bases). Germline CDR1 and CDR2: SEHNR and FQNEAQ (reference sequence). The V gene lost 3 bases and the J gene lost 8 bases, with 14 bases spanning the gap. The CDR3 has 14 amino acids. The CDR3 is CASSFGGKLDIQYF. In nucleotides, the CDR3 is TGTGCCAGCAGCTTTGGGGGGAAGTTGGACATTCAGTACTTC.

The CDR3 protein is CASSPPAGGSYNEQFF. DNA for the CDR3: TGTGCCAGCTCACCACCTGCGGGGGGCTCCTACAATGAGCAGTTCTTC. The rearrangement joins TRBV18 to TRBJ2-1; 8 positions match TRBD2. Germline-derived CDR1 and CDR2 are KGHSH and LQKENI. V trimming: 0 bases; J trimming: 0 bases; junction bases outside the gene matches: 1. The CDR3 is 16 amino acids.

Written as DNA, the CDR3 is TGCGCCAGCGGGAGCTCCTACGAGCAGTACTTC. It specifies CASGSSYEQYF. The chain carries TRBV10-1 and TRBJ2-7; a weak D match, TRBD2 (5 bases). CDR3 length: 11 residues. V was shortened by 8 bases and J by 0 bases, with 5 bases between the two germline ends. The V gene's germline CDR1 is WNHNN and CDR2 SYGVQD (reference sequence).

The rearrangement uses TRBV18 and TRBJ1-4; D call uncertain. Germline V gene sequence: CDR1 KGHSH, CDR2 LQKENI. V was cut by 0 bases and J by 8 bases, with 7 bases left in between. The CDR3 sequence is 13 residues long. Here the CDR3 DNA reads TGTGCCAGCTCACCACCGAGGGTCGAAAAACTGTTTTTT. Protein product: CASSPPRVEKLFF.

The gene calls are TRBV2 and TRBJ2-5; D perhaps matches TRBD2 (6 bases). Germline CDR1 and CDR2: SNHLY and FYNNEI. CDR3 length: 12 residues. V lost 4 bases, J lost 5 bases, and 8 bases lay in between. CDR3 residues: CASSGDSETQYF. CDR3 nucleotides: TGTGCCAGCAGTGGGGACTCTGAGACCCAGTACTTC.

This clone was seen a handful of times. The chain recombines TRBV6-6 with TRBJ1-1; TRBD1 matches 7 bases. The V and J ends lost 2 bases and 7 bases, in that order; junction bases with no gene match: 4. The length of the CDR3 is 13 residues. The germline gives CDR1 MNHNY, CDR2 SVGAGI (reference sequence). CDR3 amino acids: CASSYRGLGEAFF. Written as DNA, the CDR3 is TGTGCCAGCAGTTACAGGGGGCTCGGTGAAGCTTTCTTT.

A few counts support this clone. The CDR3 region is CASSSGLAGTYNEQFF. DNA of the CDR3: TGCGCCAGCAGCTCGGGACTAGCGGGGACCTACAATGAGCAGTTCTTC. This sequence joins TRBV5-1 and TRBJ2-1, with TRBD2 matching 13 bases. The CDR3 covers 16 residues. The J segment lost 2 bases and the V segment lost 3 bases, leaving 2 bases of the junction unmatched. Germline CDR1 SGHRS, CDR2 YFSETQ.

This rearrangement joins TRBV9 to TRBJ2-7; no definite D call. Between the trimmed V and J ends, which lost 4 bases and 3 bases, there was a span of 20 bases. Germline V gives CDR1 SGDLS, CDR2 YYNGEE. This CDR3 has 16 amino acids. Here the CDR3 reads CASSSQGWTAVYEQYF. In nucleotides, the CDR3 is TGTGCCAGCAGCAGTCAAGGGTGGACGGCTGTCTACGAGCAGTACTTC.

The chain is built from TRBV2 and TRBJ1-2; no firm D call. Germline-derived CDR1 and CDR2 are SNHLY and FYNNEI. The V end was cut by 3 bases, the J end by 8 bases, with 10 bases between. The CDR3 length is 12 residues. Here the CDR3 DNA reads TGTGCCAGCAGTGACAGAGCGTGGGGCTACACCTTC. Translating it yields CASSDRAWGYTF.

V is TRBV5-1 and J is TRBJ2-3; D uncertain. The CDR3 is 12 residues long. Germline assignment: CDR1 SGHRS and CDR2 YFSETQ. V shed 5 bases and J shed 4 bases, with 8 bases lying between them. The CDR3: CASRIGSDTQYF. CDR3 sequence (DNA): TGCGCCAGCAGGATAGGGTCAGATACGCAGTATTTT.

The genes are TRBV5-5 and TRBJ2-7; D uncertain. This CDR3 region has 12 residues. V was trimmed by 5 bases and J by 6 bases, leaving 12 bases between them. Germline loops: CDR1 SGHKS, CDR2 YYEKEE (reference sequence). The CDR3 loop reads CASSSLELEQYF. The CDR3 coding sequence is TGTGCCAGCAGTTCCCTGGAGCTCGAGCAGTACTTC.

The chain carries TRBV7-2 and TRBJ2-5; unclear D gene. The CDR3 has 15 residues. V dropped 3 bases and J dropped 3 bases, with 14 bases sitting between them. Germline V CDR1 and CDR2: SGHTA, FQGNSA. CDR3: CASSLNSLSKETQYF. The CDR3 DNA sequence: TGTGCCAGCAGCTTGAACAGTCTTTCTAAAGAGACCCAGTACTTC.

The genes are TRBV19 and TRBJ1-4; D unclear. The CDR3 sequence is 14 residues long. From germline, CDR1 is LNHDA and CDR2 SQIVND (reference sequence). V lost 7 bases and J lost 0, with 9 bases in between. This chain's CDR3 is CASTEDATNEKLFF. The CDR3 bases are TGTGCCAGTACGGAGGATGCAACTAATGAAAAACTGTTTTTT. Using reference TRBV19 and TRBJ1-4 for the parts outside the CDR3, the full variable domain is DGGITQSPKYLFRKEGQNVTLSCEQNLNHDAMYWYRQDPGQGLRLIYYSQIVNDFQKGDIAEGYSVSREKKESFPLTVTSAQKNPTAFYLCASTEDATNEKLFFGSGTQLSVL.

The J gene is TRBJ2-2, the V gene TRBV10-2; possibly TRBD2 for D (5 bases). The CDR3 extends over 14 amino acids. Germline CDR1 and CDR2: WSHSY and SAAADI. Trimming took off 6 bases at V and 4 bases at J, with 12 bases between the two ends. DNA for the CDR3: TGCGCCAGCAGGGACTTCGCCCTCACCGGGGAGCTGTTTTTT. It is translated as CASRDFALTGELFF.

This chain joins TRBV2 and TRBJ2-5, with 9 bases fitting TRBD1. The CDR3 contains 15 residues. The V segment lost 8 bases and the J segment 5 bases; nucleotides outside the gene matches: 12. CDR1 and CDR2 from the germline V gene are SNHLY and FYNNEI. The CDR3: CASGGTGKTGETQYF. CDR3 in DNA: TGTGCCAGCGGAGGGACAGGGAAGACGGGGGAGACCCAGTACTTC.

With regard to this clone: The sample holds other DNA sequences that translate to the same CDR3. The gene calls are TRBV27 and TRBJ1-6; D is undetermined. The CDR3 is made up of 12 amino acids. V was cut by 1 base and J by 7 bases, with 2 bases left in between. Per germline, CDR1 MNHEY and CDR2 SMNVEV (reference sequence). The CDR3 sequence: CASSLFNSPLHF. CDR3 nucleotide sequence: TGTGCCAGCAGTTTATTCAATTCACCCCTCCACTTT.

The chain carries TRBV19 and TRBJ1-4; D is uncertain. The CDR3 totals 11 residues. Between the trimmed V and J ends, which lost 5 bases and 8 bases, there was a span of 6 bases. Germline CDR1 reads LNHDA; CDR2 reads SQIVND (reference sequence). In nucleotides, the CDR3 is TGTGCCAGTAGTGTCAGGGAAAAACTGTTTTTT. It specifies CASSVREKLFF. Looking up the rest from reference TRBV19 and TRBJ1-4 gives the full variable domain: DGGITQSPKYLFRKEGQNVTLSCEQNLNHDAMYWYRQDPGQGLRLIYYSQIVNDFQKGDIAEGYSVSREKKESFPLTVTSAQKNPTAFYLCASSVREKLFFGSGTQLSVL.

CDR3 residues: CAISESEGLGYGYTF. In nucleotides, the CDR3 is TGTGCCATCAGTGAATCAGAGGGGTTGGGCTATGGCTACACCTTC. V usage is TRBV10-3 and J usage is TRBJ1-2; TRBD1 is a possible D gene (5 bases). CDR3 length: 15 residues. Per germline, CDR1 ENHRY and CDR2 SYGVKD. Trimming left V 3 bases short and J 4 bases short, with 15 bases between.

In DNA form, the CDR3 reads TGTGCCAGCAGTTATGACCACAATCAGCCCCAGCATTTT. It is translated as CASSYDHNQPQHF. The rearrangement joins TRBV6-5 to TRBJ1-5; D is unclear. Germline CDR1 is MNHEY and CDR2 is SVGAGI. This CDR3 has 13 residues. V was pared by 3 bases and J by 3 bases, with 6 bases between.

The chain uses TRBV2 and TRBJ1-1; the D gene is possibly TRBD1 (5 bases). The CDR3 is 13 residues long. V was trimmed by 5 bases and J by 2 bases, leaving 9 bases between them. CDR1 SNHLY and CDR2 FYNNEI come from the germline V gene. CDR3 sequence: CASSSDSNTEAFF. CDR3 sequence (DNA): TGTGCCAGCAGTTCCGACAGCAACACTGAAGCTTTCTTT.

The rearrangement links TRBV10-3 to TRBJ2-3, with 11 bases fitting TRBD2. Germline V gene lookup returns CDR1 ENHRY and CDR2 SYGVKD. This CDR3 is 16 amino acids long. V trimming: 8 bases; J trimming: 6 bases; junction bases outside the gene matches: 13. The CDR3 DNA reads TGTGCCATCGGGGCGACTAGCGGGGAGGCGGGGGATACGCAGTATTTT. Its translation is CAIGATSGEAGDTQYF.

This chain joins TRBV2 and TRBJ1-4; no definite D call. V gave up 6 bases and J gave up 3 bases, with 8 bases separating them. The germline CDR1 and CDR2 sequences are SNHLY and FYNNEI. This CDR3 has 13 amino acids. The CDR3 bases are TGTGCCAGCAGGGCGTTGCCTAATGAAAAACTGTTTTTT. This gives the protein CASRALPNEKLFF.

The rearrangement joins TRBV5-1 to TRBJ1-1; D is uncertain. The CDR3 extends over 17 amino acids. Germline CDR1 reads SGHRS; CDR2 reads YFSETQ. V was cut by 0 bases and J by 0 bases, with 15 bases left in between. In nucleotides, the CDR3 is TGCGCCAGCAGCTTGGCCGTGGGGTCACCCTTGAACACTGAAGCTTTCTTT. It yields the protein CASSLAVGSPLNTEAFF.

This chain joins TRBV2 and TRBJ2-7, with 7 bases fitting TRBD1. This CDR3 is built from 13 residues. With V trimmed by 7 bases and J by 0 bases, 3 bases remained unmatched. Germline V gene data show CDR1 as SNHLY and CDR2 as FYNNEI. In DNA, the CDR3 is TGTGCCAGCAACAGGGGAGTCTCCTACGAGCAGTACTTC. Protein sequence: CASNRGVSYEQYF.

The V call is TRBV10-3, the J call TRBJ2-3, with a weak D call TRBD2 (6 bases). The CDR3 runs 15 residues. V shed 0 bases and J shed 2 bases, with 9 bases lying between them. Looked up from germline, CDR1 is ENHRY and CDR2 is SYGVKD. The CDR3 DNA reads as TGTGCCATCAGTGAGTCTGGGGGGAACACAGATACGCAGTATTTT. Translating it yields CAISESGGNTDTQYF.